This T cell receptor beta chain was sequenced for a study of Tregs in tolerant kidney transplant recipients. General study results and limits: Validation in larger populations is needed because few patients were studied.

Note on this clone: The antigen remains unidentified.

The CDR3 consists of 14 residues. The V gene end was trimmed by 5 bases and the J gene end by 12 bases; junction bases not matched to a gene: 13. Germline CDR1 reads SGHNT; CDR2 reads YYREEE (reference sequence). Using immunoSEQ multiplex PCR, the repertoire was profiled, and TCRdb retains in-frame clones only, with some absent. The profile covers over 60,000 clones, with 84% appearing a single time and about 4% taken by the ten largest. Thawed PBMCs were FACS-sorted into unstimulated CD4+CD25+CD127- regulatory T cells, CD4+CD25- non-regulatory cells, CD4 and CD8 cells. This rearrangement joins TRBV5-4 to TRBJ2-7; 11 bases align to TRBD2. The specimen was CD4+ T cells from blood. The TCR originated in a human donor in good health. CDR3 in DNA: TGTGCCAGCAGGCCAGAACTTACTAGCGGGAGTTGGTACTTC. This gives the protein CASRPELTSGSWYF.